This TCR beta chain was recorded in a study of T-cell reconstitution after alpha-beta-depleted transplantation in children. Using unique molecular identifiers, the investigators prepared the TCRbeta library. TCRdb redid the calling of the PCR reads with MiXCR, one entry per CDR3 protein. Among more than 550,000 distinct CDR3 sequences listed, roughly a tenth were seen once. There are 15 residues in the CDR3. Germline CDR1 reads ENHRY; CDR2 reads SYGVKD. V lost 2 bases to trimming and J lost 5 bases; unmatched junction nucleotides: 5. There are a few counts of this clonotype. J is TRBJ2-5 and V is TRBV10-3; 10 bases fit TRBD2. The source of this sequence is a human donor who donated a stem cell graft to a child with acute myeloid leukemia. The sequencing used PBMCs from the stem cell graft donor, collected from the stem cell graft. Here the CDR3 DNA reads TGTGCCATCAGTGAGGGGACTAGCGTCCACGAGACCCAGTACTTC. Amino acids: CAISEGTSVHETQYF.